This entry lists 21 T cell receptor beta chains sequenced from one sample in a study of T cell repertoires in cytomegalovirus infection. A single record per CDR3 protein comes from TCRdb applying MiXCR to the reads. The profile shows hundreds of thousands of distinct CDR3 sequences, 25% to 35% of them singletons. Which antigens these TCRs recognize remains unknown. The input for sequencing was cultured PBMCs, taken from culture after CMV antigen stimulation. The receptors stem from a human donor in good health (CMV status not recorded). Some clones in this sample may be carry-over from other donors' samples.

The chain carries TRBV15 and TRBJ2-1; D uncertain. The CDR3 consists of 12 residues. The germline V gene encodes CDR1 LNHNV and CDR2 YYDKDF (reference sequence). Trimming shortened V by 0 bases and J by 10 bases, and 7 bases separated the two germline ends. CDR3 nucleotides: TGTGCCACCAGCAGAGAAAGCACAGAGCAGTTCTTC. Translation gives CATSRESTEQFF.

This clonotype was seen a few times. The chain joins TRBV7-2 to TRBJ2-3, with D uncertain. The CDR3 is 16 residues long. V gave up 1 base and J gave up 0 bases, with 11 bases separating them. Germline V gives CDR1 SGHTA, CDR2 FQGNSA. The CDR3 protein is CASSLEGRLSTDTQYF. In nucleotides, the CDR3 is TGTGCCAGCAGCTTAGAAGGGCGACTTAGCACAGATACGCAGTATTTT.

This sequence joins TRBV7-2 and TRBJ1-1, with no clear D. This CDR3 region has 12 residues. Germline V gene sequence: CDR1 SGHTA, CDR2 FQGNSA. Trimming removed 3 bases at V and 5 bases at J, with 7 bases between. The CDR3 coding sequence is TGTGCCAGCAGCTTCTATTTGACTGAAGCTTTCTTT. Translated, it gives CASSFYLTEAFF.

This clonotype has a handful of counts. The chain uses TRBV29-1 and TRBJ1-2; D remains ambiguous. V lost 4 bases and J lost 4, with 13 bases in between. This CDR3 region has 13 residues. CDR1 is SQVTM, CDR2 ANQGSEA, per germline. The CDR3 sequence: CSVVPLGGYGYTF. The CDR3 DNA reads as TGCAGCGTTGTTCCCCTTGGCGGCTATGGCTACACCTTC.

The V gene is TRBV2, the J gene TRBJ2-3, with 14 bases matching TRBD2. The J segment lost 6 bases and the V segment lost 7 bases, leaving 9 bases of the junction unmatched. This CDR3 has 16 amino acids. Germline V gives CDR1 SNHLY, CDR2 FYNNEI. As DNA, the CDR3 is TGTGCCAGCACTCAGGGGACTAGCGGGAGTGCGGATACGCAGTATTTT. Translated: CASTQGTSGSADTQYF. Drawing the rest from reference TRBV2 and TRBJ2-3, the complete variable domain is EPEVTQTPSHQVTQMGQEVILRCVPISNHLYFYWYRQILGQKVEFLVSFYNNEISEKSEIFDDQFSVERPDGSNFTLKIRSTKLEDSAMYFCASTQGTSGSADTQYFGPGTRLTVL.

The chain has TRBV6-2 or TRBV6-3 and TRBJ2-7; 14 bases line up with TRBD2. This CDR3 has 15 residues. CDR1 is MNHEY, CDR2 SVGEGT, per germline. Germline trimming cut 4 bases from V and 9 bases from J; bases unmatched to any gene: 8. The CDR3 coding sequence is TGTGCCAGCAGTTCCGGGACTAGCGGGAGATCCGCGCAGTACGTC. It encodes CASSSGTSGRSAQYV.

The rearrangement uses TRBV7-8 and TRBJ2-4, with 7 positions matching TRBD1. The CDR3 length is 15 residues. Trimming cost V 3 bases and J 6 bases; bases outside gene matches: 8. Per germline, CDR1 SGHVS and CDR2 FQNEAQ. The CDR3 spells CASSFFRDRGNIQYF. CDR3 nucleotides: TGTGCCAGCAGCTTTTTTCGGGACAGAGGAAACATTCAGTACTTC.

V usage is TRBV12-3 or TRBV12-4 and J usage is TRBJ1-2, with D possibly matching TRBD1 (5 bases). Trimming pared 2 bases from V and 8 bases from J, leaving 15 bases between. This CDR3 spans 14 amino acids. CDR3 coding DNA: TGTGCCAGCAGTTTACCCGGCAGGGTCGAGGGCTACACCTTC. Its translation: CASSLPGRVEGYTF.

V usage is TRBV29-1 and J usage is TRBJ2-3; possibly TRBD1 or TRBD2 for D (6 bases each). Between the trimmed V and J ends, which lost 8 bases and 4 bases, there was a span of 19 bases. The CDR3 has 14 amino acids. The germline V gene has CDR1 SQVTM and CDR2 ANQGSEA. CDR3 bases: TGCAGCTCCGGAGTCGGGGGCCCCGCAGATACGCAGTATTTT. This translates into CSSGVGGPADTQYF.

The V gene is TRBV29-1, the J gene TRBJ1-2; D not certain. From germline, CDR1 is SQVTM and CDR2 ANQGSEA. The CDR3 length is 12 residues. With 2 bases removed from V and 6 bases from J, the gap between germline ends came to 10 bases. CDR3 loop: CSVERTEDGYTF. As DNA, the CDR3 is TGCAGCGTTGAAAGGACCGAAGATGGCTACACCTTC.

This clonotype was picked up a small number of times. The V call is TRBV7-3, the J call TRBJ2-1, with TRBD2 matching 14 bases. Germline V gene lookup returns CDR1 SGHTA and CDR2 FQGTGA. V shed 5 bases and J 9 bases; nucleotides not matched to a gene: 6. This CDR3 spans 15 amino acids. The CDR3 here is CASSPGTSGSGEQFF. In DNA form, the CDR3 reads TGTGCCAGCAGCCCTGGGACTAGCGGGAGTGGTGAGCAGTTCTTC.

The chain links TRBV12-3 or TRBV12-4 to TRBJ1-4, with D unresolved. This CDR3 has 14 amino acids. The germline V and J ends were trimmed by 1 base and 8 bases, with 11 bases remaining between them. This chain's CDR3 is CASSLVPQGEKLFF. CDR3 in DNA: TGTGCCAGCAGTTTAGTCCCGCAAGGCGAAAAACTGTTTTTT.

The V and J genes are TRBV7-2 and TRBJ1-5; the match to TRBD1 covers 7 bases. V shed 5 bases, J shed 3 bases, and the junction held 7 bases outside the gene matches. The CDR3 spans 15 residues. CDR1 SGHTA and CDR2 FQGNSA come from the germline V gene. The CDR3 DNA is TGTGCCAGCAGCCCCGGGACAGCCGCCAATCAGCCCCAGCATTTT. As protein: CASSPGTAANQPQHF.

The chain carries TRBV29-1 and TRBJ2-3; TRBD1 or TRBD2 may be the D gene (5 bases each). Between the trimmed V and J ends, which lost 7 bases and 5 bases, there was a span of 19 bases. Germline-derived CDR1 and CDR2 are SQVTM and ANQGSEA. This CDR3 spans 14 amino acids. CDR3 amino acids: CSASKGTPEDTQYF. The DNA of the CDR3 is TGCAGCGCATCAAAGGGGACCCCAGAAGATACGCAGTATTTT.

The chain has TRBV7-9 and TRBJ2-3, with D unresolved. The CDR3 is 15 amino acids. Deletions cut 2 bases from V and 0 bases from J, with 9 bases between. From germline, CDR1 is SEHNR and CDR2 FQNEAQ (reference sequence). The CDR3 loop is CASSLQRMSTDTQYF. The DNA for the CDR3 is TGTGCCAGCAGCTTACAGCGTATGAGCACAGATACGCAGTATTTT. Full variable domain (remainder filled in from reference TRBV7-9 and TRBJ2-3): DTGVSQNPRHKITKRGQNVTFRCDPISEHNRLYWYRQTLGQGPEFLTYFQNEAQLEKSRLLSDRFSAERPKGSFSTLEIQRTEQGDSAMYLCASSLQRMSTDTQYFGPGTRLTVL.

The gene calls are TRBV27 and TRBJ1-6; D gene unclear. From germline, CDR1 is MNHEY and CDR2 SMNVEV (reference sequence). Trimming pared 1 base from V and 10 bases from J, leaving 14 bases between. This CDR3 is 15 amino acids long. CDR3 loop: CASSLFGRGRSPLHF. The DNA of the CDR3 is TGTGCCAGCAGTTTATTTGGGCGGGGTCGCTCACCCCTCCACTTT.

This clonotype has only a few counts. The rearrangement links TRBV20-1 to TRBJ2-1; no definite D call. The CDR3 loop spans 14 amino acids. The V end was cut by 5 bases, the J end by 4 bases, with 15 bases between. The V gene's germline CDR1 is DFQATT and CDR2 SNEGSKA (reference sequence). Here the CDR3 reads CSAPPAQLYNEQFF. The CDR3 nucleotides are TGCAGTGCTCCACCGGCACAGCTTTACAATGAGCAGTTCTTC.

This clonotype was seen a handful of times. This rearrangement joins TRBV5-1 to TRBJ2-5, with 8 bases identical to TRBD1. The CDR3 spans 16 residues. Looked up from germline, CDR1 is SGHRS and CDR2 is YFSETQ. Trimming at V came to 4 bases and at J to 1 base, leaving 9 bases not matched to a gene. The CDR3 here is CASSRNQGAPQETQYF. In nucleotides, the CDR3 is TGCGCCAGCAGCAGAAACCAGGGGGCCCCCCAAGAGACCCAGTACTTC. The full variable domain, in which reference TRBV5-1 and TRBJ2-5 provide the parts outside the CDR3, is KAGVTQTPRYLIKTRGQQVTLSCSPISGHRSVSWYQQTPGQGLQFLFEYFSETQRNKGNFPGRFSGRQFSNSRSEMNVSTLELGDSALYLCASSRNQGAPQETQYFGPGTRLLVL.

This clonotype was recorded at least ten times. The chain carries TRBV7-6 and TRBJ1-1, with D unresolved. Trimming removed 8 bases from V and 1 base from J, with 11 bases in between. The CDR3 extends over 13 amino acids. Germline V lookup: CDR1 SGHVS, CDR2 FNYEAQ. CDR3 amino acids: CASAAEWNTEAFF. The CDR3 coding sequence is TGTGCCAGCGCCGCGGAATGGAACACTGAAGCTTTCTTT.

V and J are TRBV12-3 or TRBV12-4 and TRBJ2-7; 9 bases map to TRBD2. J gave up 5 bases and V 6 bases, and 8 bases lay outside the gene matches. CDR3 length equals 14 residues. The CDR3 region has the DNA TGTGCCAGCAGCCCTGGGACTAGCTGGAACGAGCAGTACGTC. This encodes CASSPGTSWNEQYV.

The chain joins TRBV7-2 to TRBJ2-2; 7 bases are a match to TRBD2. With V trimmed by 2 bases and J by 4 bases, 7 bases remained unmatched. CDR1 and CDR2 from the germline V gene are SGHTA and FQGNSA. CDR3 length: 16 residues. CDR3 sequence reads: CASSLLGGSGTGELFF. The CDR3 nucleotides read TGTGCCAGCAGCTTATTAGGCGGGAGTGGCACCGGGGAGCTGTTTTTT.